This T cell receptor beta chain was retrieved from a study of CD8 T cells in ankylosing spondylitis. The study, taken as a whole, reports: Characteristic, it appeared, of ankylosing spondylitis blood was a TCR beta motif of about eight highly homologous variants.

Germline lookup yields CDR1 MNHEY and CDR2 SVGAGI. The CDR3 has 14 residues. Trimming took off 3 bases at V and 0 bases at J, with 8 bases between the two ends. Many counts were recorded for this clonotype. The antigen is not known. TCRdb itself ran the 5' RACE reads through MiXCR, one entry per CDR3 protein. The table shows some 220,000 distinct CDR3 sequences, with more than 9% occurring only once. The sample consisted of blood, either unsorted or a sorted T cell fraction (not recorded which). The receptor comes from a male donor with ankylosing spondylitis or in good health (not recorded which). The rearrangement joins TRBV6-5 to TRBJ1-1, with D unresolved. CDR3 DNA sequence: TGTGCCAGCAGTTATCCGGGGTTGAACACTGAAGCTTTCTTT. Translated, it gives CASSYPGLNTEAFF.